This passage covers 2 T cell receptor beta chains from one sample sequenced in a study of T cell changes during pregnancy in multiple sclerosis. Data came from immunoSEQ multiplex PCR; TCRdb stores just in-frame clones and leaves some out. The sample carries 90,000 or so clones, approximately 90% recorded once. This sample comprised peripheral blood, obtained in the first trimester of pregnancy. The source is a female donor in good health, enrolled as a control in a pregnancy study.

This clone has only one observation. The chain carries TRBV27 and TRBJ1-2; TRBD1 matches 7 bases. The ends lost 2 bases at V and 3 bases at J; junction bases unmatched: 6. Germline V gene data show CDR1 as MNHEY and CDR2 as SMNVEV (reference sequence). The CDR3 sequence is 15 residues long. The CDR3 DNA is TGTGCCAGCAGTTTAACAGGGGCCGCAGACTATGGCTACACCTTC. It encodes CASSLTGAADYGYTF.

The chain couples TRBV4-3 to TRBJ2-5; the D gene is possibly TRBD2 (6 bases). Germline V gene lookup returns CDR1 LGHNA and CDR2 YSLEER. CDR3 length: 17 residues. Between the trimmed V and J ends, which lost 2 bases and 1 base, there was a span of 17 bases. The CDR3 is CASSQKPLAGIQETQYF. The CDR3 DNA sequence: TGCGCCAGCAGCCAAAAACCCCTTGCGGGGATCCAAGAGACCCAGTACTTC.